This TCR beta chain comes out of a study of persistence of HIV-infected CD4 T cells. Study context: Anti-CD3/anti-CD28 beads activated more cells than antigen stimulation did. Study outcomes and limitations: TCRbeta richness was lower in CMV- and Gag-responding cells than in anti-CD3/anti-CD28-responding cells.

Anti-CD3/anti-CD28 beads served as a nonspecific positive control stimulus. Sorting selected CD4+ T cells upregulating both CD40 ligand and CD69. PBMCs were depleted of CD8+ T cells before stimulation. CD8-depleted PBMCs were stimulated roughly 18 hours with anti-CD28/CD49d costimulation, CD40-blocking antibody and enfuvirtide. A remark on this clone: The antigen remains undetermined.

The libraries were made with immunoSEQ version 4 in survey mode. Using immunoSEQ multiplex PCR, the repertoire was profiled, and TCRdb retains in-frame clones only, with some absent. The sample includes approximately 44,000 clones, roughly 90% of them seen just once. The germline CDR1 and CDR2 sequences are SGHTA and FQGTGA. This CDR3 comprises 12 residues. Trimming left V 4 bases short and J 6 bases short, with 10 bases between. The V and J genes are TRBV7-3 and TRBJ2-7; tentative D call: TRBD1 (7 bases). This sequence was found in an adult man with HIV who was CMV-seropositive. Here the sequenced sample was CD4+ T cells sorted from PBMCs after roughly 18-hour stimulation, taken from a patient who received antiretroviral therapy. CDR3 DNA sequence: TGTGCCAGCAGCTCTCAGGGGGGCGAGCAGTACTTC. It codes for CASSSQGGEQYF.